A selection of T cell receptor beta chains follows, all from one sample in a study of blood T cell repertoires in COVID-19. The assay was immunoSEQ multiplex PCR, and TCRdb's table has in-frame clones only and misses some. The data show some 260,000 clones, 88% seen once. Sequenced material: peripheral blood. All receptors come from a woman aged 25 to 45 with acute or convalescent COVID-19. CDR3s include the opening cysteine and the closing phenylalanine or tryptophan. A D gene is named only where the DNA matches it firmly. Rows may omit the clone size; those that give it use once, few, many or a size class.

d_call: .
j_call: TRBJ2-1
v_call: TRBV2
clone_size: .
cdr3_nt: TGTGCCAGCAGTGAATACAACTACAATGAGCAGTTCTTC
cdr3_aa: CASSEYNYNEQFF

d_call: .
j_call: TRBJ2-5
v_call: TRBV12-5
clone_size: .
cdr3_nt: TGTGCTAGTGGTTTGCCCCTTAGAGAGACCCAGTACTTC
cdr3_aa: CASGLPLRETQYF

d_call: .
j_call: TRBJ2-4
v_call: TRBV29-1
clone_size: .
cdr3_nt: TGCAGCGTGGGGGGGCGCGCAGGGGGCGCGTTGGGAAACATTCAGTACTTC
cdr3_aa: CSVGGRAGGALGNIQYF

d_call: .
j_call: TRBJ2-2
v_call: TRBV3-1/TRBV3-2
clone_size: once
cdr3_nt: TGTGCCAGCAGCCAAGGAGGGGGGACAGTTGCCGGGGAGCTGTTTTTT
cdr3_aa: CASSQGGGTVAGELFF

d_call: TRBD2
j_call: TRBJ2-5
v_call: TRBV19
clone_size: .
cdr3_nt: TGTGCCAGTAGTATAGGACTAGCGGGAAAAGAGACCCAGTACTTC
cdr3_aa: CASSIGLAGKETQYF

d_call: .
j_call: TRBJ1-2
v_call: TRBV21-1
clone_size: .
cdr3_nt: TGTGCCAGCAGCGAACCGACAGGGAGGTATGGCTACACCTTC
cdr3_aa: CASSEPTGRYGYTF

d_call: TRBD2
j_call: TRBJ2-5
v_call: TRBV6-2/TRBV6-3
clone_size: .
cdr3_nt: TGTGCCAGCAGCTCCACACTAGCGGGAGGCGAAGAGACCCAGTACTTC
cdr3_aa: CASSSTLAGGEETQYF

d_call: TRBD1
j_call: TRBJ2-3
v_call: TRBV19
clone_size: .
cdr3_nt: TGTGCCAGTAGTATCGGGACAGGGGGCTTAGCAGATACGCAGTATTTT
cdr3_aa: CASSIGTGGLADTQYF

d_call: TRBD1
j_call: TRBJ1-5
v_call: TRBV29-1
clone_size: .
cdr3_nt: TGCAGCGTTCGGACCGGGACAGGGTGGGACAGCAATCAGCCCCAGCATTTT
cdr3_aa: CSVRTGTGWDSNQPQHF

d_call: .
j_call: TRBJ1-5
v_call: TRBV7-9
clone_size: .
cdr3_nt: TGTGCCAGCAGCCCCGGGACATCTCTCAGGCCCCAGCATTTT
cdr3_aa: CASSPGTSLRPQHF

d_call: .
j_call: TRBJ1-5
v_call: TRBV3-1/TRBV3-2
clone_size: .
cdr3_nt: TGTGCCAGCAGCCAAGGTGTCTCTCAGCCCCAGCATTTT
cdr3_aa: CASSQGVSQPQHF

d_call: .
j_call: TRBJ2-1
v_call: TRBV11-3
clone_size: .
cdr3_nt: TGTGCCAGCAGTTTTATGAGCGGGACATACAATGAGCAGTTCTTC
cdr3_aa: CASSFMSGTYNEQFF

d_call: TRBD2
j_call: TRBJ2-5
v_call: TRBV11-2
clone_size: .
cdr3_nt: TGTGCCAGCAGCTTCGGACTAGCCGGAGAGACCCAGTACTTC
cdr3_aa: CASSFGLAGETQYF

d_call: .
j_call: TRBJ2-3
v_call: TRBV7-8
clone_size: .
cdr3_nt: TGTGCCAGCAGCTTAGAAGGGGGAGGGCCATCGGATACGCAGTATTTT
cdr3_aa: CASSLEGGGPSDTQYF

d_call: .
j_call: TRBJ2-1
v_call: TRBV10-2
clone_size: .
cdr3_nt: TGCGCCAGCTGTGACGACAGGGGAGGGTACAATGAGCAGTTCTTC
cdr3_aa: CASCDDRGGYNEQFF

d_call: .
j_call: TRBJ2-7
v_call: TRBV5-6
clone_size: .
cdr3_nt: TGTGCCAGCAGCTTTCAGGGAAGGACCTACGAGCAGTACTTC
cdr3_aa: CASSFQGRTYEQYF

d_call: TRBD2
j_call: TRBJ2-7
v_call: TRBV20-1
clone_size: .
cdr3_nt: TGCAGTGCCAGCTCTAGCGGGAGACAGTACTTC
cdr3_aa: CSASSSGRQYF

d_call: .
j_call: TRBJ2-5
v_call: TRBV21-1
clone_size: .
cdr3_nt: TGTGCCAGCAGCAAAGTTTGCCGGGAGGTCCAAGAGACCCAGTACTTC
cdr3_aa: CASSKVCREVQETQYF

d_call: TRBD1
j_call: TRBJ1-5
v_call: TRBV6-5
clone_size: few
cdr3_nt: TGTGCCAGCAGGGAGACAGGGGGCAATCAGCCCCAGCATTTT
cdr3_aa: CASRETGGNQPQHF

d_call: TRBD1
j_call: TRBJ1-2
v_call: TRBV27
clone_size: .
cdr3_nt: TGTGCCAGCAGTTTCACGACAGGGTTGAATGGCTACACCTTC
cdr3_aa: CASSFTTGLNGYTF

d_call: .
j_call: TRBJ1-2
v_call: TRBV30
clone_size: .
cdr3_nt: TGTGCCTGGAGTGATTGGGGCAAGGATGGCTACACCTTC
cdr3_aa: CAWSDWGKDGYTF

d_call: .
j_call: TRBJ2-7
v_call: TRBV7-2
clone_size: .
cdr3_nt: TGTGCCAGCAGCTTAGCTGGAGGGCCTCCATCCTACGAGCAGTACTTC
cdr3_aa: CASSLAGGPPSYEQYF

d_call: .
j_call: TRBJ2-5
v_call: TRBV29-1
clone_size: .
cdr3_nt: TGCAGCGTTGGGGGCTCGGGAGAGACCCAGTACTTC
cdr3_aa: CSVGGSGETQYF